This TCR beta chain was obtained from a study of post-analysis software for immune sequencing data (dated by TCRdb to 2015 to 2017). At the level of the whole study: Relapsing-remitting, secondary progressive and progressive-relapsing multiple sclerosis were recorded as disease courses, and subtype annotation was lacking for some patients. The patient repertoires were set against about 12 previously published healthy control repertoires from donors whose ages ranged from 6 to 25 years. A subset of samples was prepared in parallel using single-end sample barcoding, then pooled and co-amplified after Illumina adapter ligation. Paper-wide results and their limitations: The control group was slightly older than the multiple sclerosis patient group. Direct clustering with F measure showed strong co-clustering of samples prepared in the same batch, prompting a batch-effect correction. Several TRBV segments, including TRBV5-6, TRBV5-1 and TRBV20-1, were significantly more frequent in patients than controls. Compared with controls, multiple sclerosis patients had significantly lower normalized Chao1 diversity, a finding suggesting substantial peripheral T-cell clonal expansion.

Measured from the cysteine to the phenylalanine, the CDR3 is 15 residues long. Of all the DNA, just the CDR3 is kept, 45 bases in frame from base 1. From the germline V gene, CDR1 is SGDLS and CDR2 is YYNGEE. V loses 0 bases, J loses 4 bases, and the germline ends lie 13 bases apart. Turning to this clonotype: Its antigen remains unidentified. Qualities for individual bases were not recorded, and no much larger clone is one base off.

The library relied on PCR. These reads were obtained on an Illumina HiSeq 2500. Unique molecular identifiers were incorporated into TCR beta cDNA libraries to reduce PCR and sequencing biases. Around 500,000 cDNA molecules were obtained for every 1 to 10 million input T cells, so each molecule roughly corresponded to one T cell. The same protocol used for the earlier healthy control dataset was applied to prepare and sequence the patient libraries. Within a given batch, samples were prepared together, multiplexed and sequenced on the same HiSeq lane. Per the authors' processing: Raw barcoded reads were processed with MIGEC, discarding single-read molecular identifier groups before consensus assembly and CDR3 extraction. VDJtools was used for post-analysis of the clonotype tables, and diversity was normalized by down-sampling every dataset to the size of the smallest sample. Repertoire overlap clustering matched CDR3 amino acid but not nucleotide sequences to correct batch-related cross-sample contamination. Through fastp at Q25 and MiXCR, TCRdb rebuilt clones from the public reads, retaining in-frame beta chains. When rows share a CDR3 protein, they turn into one entry using the most common DNA and genes. V and J calls and clone size were set by TCRdb, not the authors. The sample yields about 770,000 distinct CDR3 sequences; around 46% were counted once. The biggest ten clones account for roughly 5% of the sample.

To demonstrate the VDJtools post-analysis software, TCR beta repertoires were profiled from the peripheral blood of 13 young patients with multiple sclerosis. The multiple sclerosis patients were children and adolescents ranging in age from about 6 to 17 years. This TCR was recovered from a girl aged 10-17 years with multiple sclerosis. The chain uses TRBV9 and TRBJ1-2, with no confidently assigned D gene. The sequenced sample consisted of blood. The encoded CDR3 is CASSVGGGNRYGYTF. The DNA sequence is as follows: TGTGCCAGCAGCGTAGGCGGAGGGAATCGCTATGGCTACACCTTC.